The clone carrying this TCR beta chain appeared a few times. Its antigen is currently unknown. The CDR3 totals 15 residues. V dropped 2 bases and J dropped 4 bases, with 13 bases sitting between them. Germline CDR1 MNHEY, CDR2 SMNVEV (reference sequence). These data belong to a study of blood T cells in healthy people across ages. Broader study findings: Any conclusive comparison of naive versus antigen-experienced cells was prevented by using unsorted PBMCs. Naive CD4+ cells and diversity were both higher in long-lived donors than in aged donors. Roughly linearly, TCR beta diversity per million T cells fell as age increased.

Combining a sample-barcoded 5' primer with a J-beta primer mix, a second PCR ran for 7 to 11 cycles. Unique molecular identifiers of 12 random nucleotides labeled each cDNA. Using its own MiXCR run on the 5' RACE reads, TCRdb lists one record per CDR3 protein. The repertoire includes roughly 1.6 million distinct CDR3 sequences, about 35% of them detected once, and approximately 11% sits in the top ten. Sequenced material: blood. The receptor was isolated from a woman aged 25 to 39 in good health. This sequence joins TRBV27 and TRBJ2-3; tentative D call: TRBD1 (6 bases). The CDR3, as DNA: TGTGCCAGCAGTTTAGGGACATTTAGACCAGATACGCAGTATTTT. Protein sequence: CASSLGTFRPDTQYF.